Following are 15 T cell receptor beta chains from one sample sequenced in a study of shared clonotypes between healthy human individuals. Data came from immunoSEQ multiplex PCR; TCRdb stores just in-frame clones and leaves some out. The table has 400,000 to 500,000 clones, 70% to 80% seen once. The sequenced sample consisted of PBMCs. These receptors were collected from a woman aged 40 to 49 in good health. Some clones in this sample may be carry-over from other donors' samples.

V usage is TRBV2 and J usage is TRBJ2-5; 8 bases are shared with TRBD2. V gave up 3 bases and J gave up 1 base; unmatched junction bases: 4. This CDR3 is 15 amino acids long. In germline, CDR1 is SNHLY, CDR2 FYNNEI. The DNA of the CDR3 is TGTGCCAGCAGTGATCGCGGGAGGAGCCAAGAGACCCAGTACTTC. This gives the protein CASSDRGRSQETQYF.

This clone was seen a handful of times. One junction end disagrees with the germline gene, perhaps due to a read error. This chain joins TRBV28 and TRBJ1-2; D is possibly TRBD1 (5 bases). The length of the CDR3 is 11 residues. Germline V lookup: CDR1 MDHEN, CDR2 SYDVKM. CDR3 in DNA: TGTGCCAGCAGTTTATATCAGGGCCCCTCCTTC. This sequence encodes CASSLYQGPSF.

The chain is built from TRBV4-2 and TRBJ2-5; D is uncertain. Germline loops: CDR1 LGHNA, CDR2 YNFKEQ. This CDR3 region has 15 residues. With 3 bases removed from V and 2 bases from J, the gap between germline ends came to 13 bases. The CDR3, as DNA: TGTGCCAGCAGCCAGGCCGCCGGGCTACAAGAGACCCAGTACTTC. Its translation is CASSQAAGLQETQYF.

As DNA, the CDR3 is TGCAGCGTTGCCGCGACTAGCGGAAGCTCCGGGGATACGCAGTATTTT. It encodes CSVAATSGSSGDTQYF. This chain connects TRBV29-1 to TRBJ2-3, with 9 nucleotides matching TRBD2. Germline V gene lookup returns CDR1 SQVTM and CDR2 ANQGSEA. The J segment lost 6 bases and the V segment lost 4 bases, leaving 14 bases of the junction unmatched. The CDR3 runs to 16 residues.

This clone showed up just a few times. The CDR3 region is CAWSVMAVNTGELFF. DNA of the CDR3: TGTGCCTGGAGTGTAATGGCAGTGAACACCGGGGAGCTGTTTTTT. V usage is TRBV30 and J usage is TRBJ2-2; no clear D gene. V lost 0 bases and J lost 1, with 9 bases in between. The CDR3 contains 15 residues. Germline V gene lookup returns CDR1 GTSNPN and CDR2 SVGIG (reference sequence).

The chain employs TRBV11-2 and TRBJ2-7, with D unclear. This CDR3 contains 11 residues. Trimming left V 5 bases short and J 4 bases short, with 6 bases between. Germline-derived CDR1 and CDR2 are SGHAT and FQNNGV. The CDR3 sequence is CASSLRYEQYF. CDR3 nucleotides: TGTGCCAGCAGCCTCAGATACGAGCAGTACTTC.

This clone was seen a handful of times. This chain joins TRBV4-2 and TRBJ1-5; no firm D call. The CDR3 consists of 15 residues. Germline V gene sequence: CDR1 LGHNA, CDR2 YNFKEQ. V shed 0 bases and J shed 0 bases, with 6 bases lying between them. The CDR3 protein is CASSQDWGSNQPQHF. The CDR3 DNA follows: TGTGCCAGCAGCCAAGATTGGGGTAGCAATCAGCCCCAGCATTTT.

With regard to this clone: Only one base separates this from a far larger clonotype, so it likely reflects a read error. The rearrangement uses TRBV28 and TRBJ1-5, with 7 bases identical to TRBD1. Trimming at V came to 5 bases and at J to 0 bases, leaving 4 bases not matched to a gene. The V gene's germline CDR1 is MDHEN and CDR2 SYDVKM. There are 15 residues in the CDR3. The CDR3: CASSETGYSNQPQHF. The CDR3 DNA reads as TGTGCCAGCAGTGAGACAGGGTATAGCAATCAGCCCCAGCATTTT.

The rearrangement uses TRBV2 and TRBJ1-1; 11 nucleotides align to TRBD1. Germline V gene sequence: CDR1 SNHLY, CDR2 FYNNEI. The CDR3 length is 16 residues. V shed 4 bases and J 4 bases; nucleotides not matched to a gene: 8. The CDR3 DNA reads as TGTGCCAGCAGTGTAGGACAGGGGGCGCGGGGCACTGAAGCTTTCTTT. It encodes CASSVGQGARGTEAFF.

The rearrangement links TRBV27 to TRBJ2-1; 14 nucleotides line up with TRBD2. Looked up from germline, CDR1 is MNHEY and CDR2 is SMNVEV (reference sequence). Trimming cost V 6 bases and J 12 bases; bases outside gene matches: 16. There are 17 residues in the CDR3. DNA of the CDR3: TGTGCCAGCAGCTTCAACACCGGGACTAGCGGGGGCCCAGGGCAGTTCTTC. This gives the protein CASSFNTGTSGGPGQFF.

The CDR3 here is CASSPETSGITDTQYF. The CDR3 nucleotides read TGCGCCAGCAGCCCAGAGACTAGCGGGATCACAGATACGCAGTATTTT. The chain has TRBV5-1 and TRBJ2-3; 11 positions match TRBD2. Per the germline V gene, CDR1 is SGHRS and CDR2 is YFSETQ. V lost 4 bases, J lost 2 bases, and 6 bases stayed unmatched. CDR3 length: 16 amino acids.

The CDR3 loop is CASRWTGSHGYTF. CDR3 coding DNA: TGTGCCAGCAGATGGACAGGATCCCATGGCTACACCTTC. The chain recombines TRBV2 with TRBJ1-2, with 7 bases aligning to TRBD1. This CDR3 has 13 residues. Germline lookup yields CDR1 SNHLY and CDR2 FYNNEI. V lost 6 bases to trimming and J lost 6 bases; unmatched junction nucleotides: 7.

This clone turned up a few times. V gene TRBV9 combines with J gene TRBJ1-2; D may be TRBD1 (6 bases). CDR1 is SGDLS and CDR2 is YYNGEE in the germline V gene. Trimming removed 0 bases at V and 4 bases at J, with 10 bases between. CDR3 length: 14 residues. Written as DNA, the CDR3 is TGTGCCAGCAGCGTAGACGGAGGGGGCTATGGCTACACCTTC. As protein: CASSVDGGGYGYTF.

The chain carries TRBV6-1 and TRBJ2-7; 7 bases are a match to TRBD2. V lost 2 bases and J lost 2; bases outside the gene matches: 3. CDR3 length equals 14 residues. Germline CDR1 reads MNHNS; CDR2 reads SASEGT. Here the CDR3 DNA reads TGTGCCAGCAGTGAACGCCTAGCGGCCTACGAGCAGTACTTC. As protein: CASSERLAAYEQYF.

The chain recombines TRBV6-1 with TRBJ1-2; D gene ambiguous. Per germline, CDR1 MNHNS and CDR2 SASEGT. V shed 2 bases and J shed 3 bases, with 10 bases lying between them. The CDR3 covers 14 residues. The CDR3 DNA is TGTGCCAGCAGTGAATTGTCGGGCGACTATGGCTACACCTTC. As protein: CASSELSGDYGYTF.